Listed below are T cell receptor beta chains from one sample, sequenced in a study of blood T cell repertoires in COVID-19. Assay used: immunoSEQ multiplex PCR; TCRdb lists only in-frame clones, some missing. The sample holds roughly 65,000 clones, about 85% seen once. Material for sequencing was peripheral blood. Every receptor here comes from a woman of 80 years or more with active or convalescent COVID-19. CDR3s include the opening cysteine and the closing phenylalanine or tryptophan. Fields, in order: CDR3 DNA, CDR3 protein, J gene, clone size, D gene, V gene. A D gene is named only where the DNA matches it firmly. The listing skips clone size in some rows; elsewhere it reads once, few, many or a size class.

DNA: TGTGCCAGCAGTTTATCGAGGGGAGGCAGGAGGATTTATGGCTACACCTTC
CDR3: CASSLSRGGRRIYGYTF
J: TRBJ1-2
size: .
D: .
V: TRBV27

DNA: TGTGCCAGCAGCTCAGATCAGGCCCCGGGACAGGTTCATCAGCCCCAGCATTTT
CDR3: CASSSDQAPGQVHQPQHF
J: TRBJ1-5
size: .
D: TRBD1
V: TRBV7-6

DNA: TGCGCCAGCAGCTTGACAGGGCTGATGAACACTGAAGCTTTCTTT
CDR3: CASSLTGLMNTEAFF
J: TRBJ1-1
size: .
D: .
V: TRBV5-1

DNA: TGTGCCAGCACCGGGGGGTACGAGCAGTACTTC
CDR3: CASTGGYEQYF
J: TRBJ2-7
size: few
D: TRBD2
V: TRBV7-9

DNA: TGTGCCAGCAGTGAAATCCAGATCTCTGGAAACACCATATATTTT
CDR3: CASSEIQISGNTIYF
J: TRBJ1-3
size: few
D: .
V: TRBV6-1

DNA: TGTGCCAGCAGCCAAGGGGTTGGGAGAACGGCTTTCTTT
CDR3: CASSQGVGRTAFF
J: TRBJ1-1
size: .
D: .
V: TRBV14

DNA: TGTGCCAGCAGCTTCGACGCGGGGGTCTACAATGAGCAGTTCTTC
CDR3: CASSFDAGVYNEQFF
J: TRBJ2-1
size: .
D: TRBD2
V: TRBV11-3

DNA: TGTGCCAGCTCACCAGGTCGCGACCAAGAGACCCAGTACTTC
CDR3: CASSPGRDQETQYF
J: TRBJ2-5
size: .
D: .
V: TRBV18

DNA: TGTGCCAGCTCACCAAACGCCGGGACAGCGGGAGACACCATATATTTT
CDR3: CASSPNAGTAGDTIYF
J: TRBJ1-3
size: .
D: TRBD1
V: TRBV18

DNA: TGTGCCAGCAGAAGGAGGACAGACCCGACGCATGGCTACACCTTC
CDR3: CASRRRTDPTHGYTF
J: TRBJ1-2
size: few
D: .
V: TRBV2

DNA: TGTGCCAGCAGGGGAGATGTCTCGTCTATCAGCGAAAAACTGTTTTTT
CDR3: CASRGDVSSISEKLFF
J: TRBJ1-4
size: .
D: .
V: TRBV2

DNA: TGTGCCAGCAGACGGGGGAGCAATCAGCCCCAGCATTTT
CDR3: CASRRGSNQPQHF
J: TRBJ1-5
size: once
D: .
V: TRBV6-5

DNA: TGTGCCATCAGTGAGTCTCCCGGCACTGAAGCTTTCTTT
CDR3: CAISESPGTEAFF
J: TRBJ1-1
size: once
D: .
V: TRBV10-3

DNA: TGTGCCTGGAGTGTAACAGGACCAGGCTACACCTTC
CDR3: CAWSVTGPGYTF
J: TRBJ1-2
size: .
D: .
V: TRBV30

DNA: TGTGCCAGCAGCCAAGAGGCTGAAAGTAGTACAGGGGGATATGGCTACACCTTC
CDR3: CASSQEAESSTGGYGYTF
J: TRBJ1-2
size: few
D: TRBD1
V: TRBV3-1/TRBV3-2

DNA: TGTGCCAGCAGCGCGACAAAAAACACAGATACGCAGTATTTT
CDR3: CASSATKNTDTQYF
J: TRBJ2-3
size: .
D: .
V: TRBV9